This T cell receptor (beta chain) originates from a study of T cell responses to AZD1222 COVID-19 vaccine. The method was immunoSEQ multiplex PCR; TCRdb's version includes in-frame clones alone and lacks a portion of them. The profile shows under 200,000 clones, just over 90% of them singletons. The study's findings and limits: Reportedly, close to half of spike-specific TCRs are directed against unmutated variant regions. White British donors predominated, females outnumbered males, and clonal diversity was possibly underestimated. Repertoires were obtained solely post-peak T cell response.

This clone has only one observation. The antigen is not known. CDR3 size: 15 residues. V gave up 8 bases and J gave up 2 bases; unmatched junction bases: 11. Germline CDR1 ENHRY, CDR2 SYGVKD. The receptor was derived from an adult who received the AZD1222 COVID-19 vaccine. This material consisted of peripheral blood, taken 28 days after the second AZD1222 dose. The rearrangement links TRBV10-3 to TRBJ1-2; 7 positions match TRBD1. The CDR3 reads CAIQGVILSNYGYTF. The CDR3 DNA reads TGTGCCATCCAGGGGGTAATTCTGAGCAACTATGGCTACACCTTC.